This T cell receptor (beta chain) derives from a study of OX40 agonist ivuxolimab in advanced cancers. Broader study findings: Fewer expanded clones were found on average in CD4+ than in CD8+ T cells. Researchers did not determine the expanded peripheral T cells' antigen specificity. Relatively little clonal expansion, among the lowest observed, appeared in partial responders at 0.1-3.0 mg/kg.

Concerning this clone: Its antigen is not identified.

The method was immunoSEQ multiplex PCR; TCRdb's version includes in-frame clones alone and lacks a portion of them. Among 45,000 to 65,000 clones listed, more than 85% were seen once. Germline-derived CDR1 and CDR2 are KGHSH and LQKENI. V was pared by 2 bases and J by 6 bases, with 5 bases of the junction left unmatched. The CDR3 length is 15 residues. V and J are TRBV18 and TRBJ2-2; 8 bases are shared with TRBD2. This sequence originates from an adult with an advanced solid tumor such as melanoma, head and neck, liver or kidney cancer. This specimen was CD4+ or CD8+ T cells sorted from blood, taken in a trial of the OX40 agonist ivuxolimab. DNA of the CDR3: TGTGCCAGCTCACCAGACGGGGGGGCCCCCGGGGAGCTGTTTTTT. Its protein is CASSPDGGAPGELFF.